This T cell receptor (beta chain) was obtained from a study of OX40 agonist ivuxolimab in advanced cancers. Study-wide points: With doses of 0.1 to 3.0 mg/kg, CD4+ and CD8+ blood T cells had undergone clonal expansion by week 6. Low normalized T-cell clonal expansion was additionally recorded for some nonresponders. Average numbers of expanded clones were greater in CD8+ T cells than in CD4+.

Only in-frame clones appear in the TCRdb table, and some are missing; sequencing was by immunoSEQ multiplex PCR. The table lists 55,000 or so clones, roughly 87% of them singletons. Prior autoimmune disease or systemic immunosuppression barred patients. V shed 7 bases and J shed 3 bases, with 18 bases lying between them. CDR3 size: 15 residues. Germline V lookup: CDR1 MNHNY, CDR2 SVGAGI (reference sequence). As concerns this clone: The antigen is unknown.

The chain couples TRBV6-6 to TRBJ2-5; D might be TRBD2 (5 bases). The sample here was CD4+ or CD8+ T cells sorted from blood, taken in a trial of the OX40 agonist ivuxolimab. The clonotype was recovered from an adult with an advanced solid tumor such as melanoma, head and neck, liver or kidney cancer. This chain's CDR3 is CASNAKGGLKETQYF. The CDR3 region has the DNA TGTGCCAGCAATGCCAAAGGCGGGTTGAAAGAGACCCAGTACTTC.